This T cell receptor beta chain was identified during a study of T cell responses to AZD1222 COVID-19 vaccine. About the research overall: Pooling of second doses given at about 4 or about 12 weeks was done.

Libraries were prepared by immunoSEQ multiplex PCR; TCRdb keeps only in-frame clonotypes and omits some of them. The table has some 170,000 clones, approximately 93% seen once. CDR1 and CDR2 (germline): SGDLS, YYNGEE. This CDR3 region has 15 residues. Deletions cut 4 bases from V and 2 bases from J, with 16 bases between. The V gene is TRBV9, the J gene TRBJ2-7; tentatively, D is TRBD2 (5 bases). This clonotype was obtained from an adult in good health. The material sequenced was peripheral blood, taken on day 0 of AZD1222 vaccination. Here the CDR3 DNA reads TGTGCCAGCAGCCCTACTACTAGATACGCCTACGAGCAGTACTTC. Translating gives CASSPTTRYAYEQYF.